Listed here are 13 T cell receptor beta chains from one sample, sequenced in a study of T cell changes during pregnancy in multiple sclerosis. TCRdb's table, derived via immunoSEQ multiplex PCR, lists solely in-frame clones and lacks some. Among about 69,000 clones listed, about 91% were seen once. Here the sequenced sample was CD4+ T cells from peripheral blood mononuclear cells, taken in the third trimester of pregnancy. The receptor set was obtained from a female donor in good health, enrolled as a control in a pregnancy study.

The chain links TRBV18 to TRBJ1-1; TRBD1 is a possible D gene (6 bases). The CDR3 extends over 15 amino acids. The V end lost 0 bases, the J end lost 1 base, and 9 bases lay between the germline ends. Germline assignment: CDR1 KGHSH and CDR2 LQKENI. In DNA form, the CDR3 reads TGTGCCAGCTCACCACCGGGCAGGGGGAACACTGAAGCTTTCTTT. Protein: CASSPPGRGNTEAFF.

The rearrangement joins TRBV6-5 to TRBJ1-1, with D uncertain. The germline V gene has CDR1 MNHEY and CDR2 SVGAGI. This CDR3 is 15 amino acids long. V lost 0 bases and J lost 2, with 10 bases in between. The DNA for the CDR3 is TGTGCCAGCAGTTACTCGTGGGAGTTAAACACTGAAGCTTTCTTT. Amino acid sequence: CASSYSWELNTEAFF.

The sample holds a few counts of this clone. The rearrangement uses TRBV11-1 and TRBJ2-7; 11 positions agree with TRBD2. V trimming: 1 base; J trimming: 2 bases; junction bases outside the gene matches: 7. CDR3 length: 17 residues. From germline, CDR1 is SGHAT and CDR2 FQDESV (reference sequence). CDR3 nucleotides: TGTGCCAGCAGCTTAGATCGTGGGACTAGCGGTACCTACGAGCAGTACTTC. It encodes CASSLDRGTSGTYEQYF.

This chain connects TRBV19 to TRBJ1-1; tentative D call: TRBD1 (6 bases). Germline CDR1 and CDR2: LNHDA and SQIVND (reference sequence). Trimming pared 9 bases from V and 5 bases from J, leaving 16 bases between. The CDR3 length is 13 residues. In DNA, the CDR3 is TGTGCCAGCGCCCGGCAGGGGATGACTGAAGCTTTCTTT. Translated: CASARQGMTEAFF.

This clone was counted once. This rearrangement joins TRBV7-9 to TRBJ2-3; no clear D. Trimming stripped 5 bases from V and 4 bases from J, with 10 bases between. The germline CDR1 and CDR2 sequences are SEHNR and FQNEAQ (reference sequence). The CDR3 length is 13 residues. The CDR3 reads CASSLGLADTQYF. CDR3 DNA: TGTGCCAGCAGCCTAGGGTTAGCAGATACGCAGTATTTT.

CDR3: CASSPSGDYGYTF. The CDR3 bases are TGTGCCAGCTCACCAAGCGGAGACTATGGCTACACCTTC. The chain uses TRBV18 and TRBJ1-2; D gene uncertain. Germline loops: CDR1 KGHSH, CDR2 LQKENI. V lost 2 bases and J lost 3, with 7 bases in between. The CDR3 spans 13 residues.

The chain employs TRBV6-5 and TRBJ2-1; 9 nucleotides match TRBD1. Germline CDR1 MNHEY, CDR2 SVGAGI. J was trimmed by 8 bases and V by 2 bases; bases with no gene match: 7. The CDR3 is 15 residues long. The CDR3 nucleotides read TGTGCCAGCAGTTACAGTCCGGGACAGGGCGATGAGCAGTTCTTC. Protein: CASSYSPGQGDEQFF.

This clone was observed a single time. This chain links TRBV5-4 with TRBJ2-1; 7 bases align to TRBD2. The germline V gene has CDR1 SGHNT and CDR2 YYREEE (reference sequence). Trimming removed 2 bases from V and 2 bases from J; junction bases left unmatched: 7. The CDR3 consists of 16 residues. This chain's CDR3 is CASSLGASGAYNEQFF. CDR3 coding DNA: TGTGCCAGCAGCTTAGGGGCTAGCGGCGCCTACAATGAGCAGTTCTTC.

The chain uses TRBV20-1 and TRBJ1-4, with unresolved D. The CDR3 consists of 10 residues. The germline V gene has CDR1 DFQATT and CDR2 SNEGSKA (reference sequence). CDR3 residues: CSDGDEKLFF. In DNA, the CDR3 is TGCAGCGACGGGGATGAAAAACTGTTTTTT.

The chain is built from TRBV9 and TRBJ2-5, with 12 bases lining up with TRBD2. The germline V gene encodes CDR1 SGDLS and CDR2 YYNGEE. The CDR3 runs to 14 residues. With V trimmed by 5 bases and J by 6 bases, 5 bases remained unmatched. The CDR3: CASSATSGGQTQYF. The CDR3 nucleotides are TGTGCCAGCAGTGCGACTAGCGGGGGTCAGACCCAGTACTTC.

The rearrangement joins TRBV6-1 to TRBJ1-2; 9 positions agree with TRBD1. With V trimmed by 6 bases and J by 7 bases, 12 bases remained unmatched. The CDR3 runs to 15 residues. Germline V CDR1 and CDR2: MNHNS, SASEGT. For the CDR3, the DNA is TGTGCCAGCAGGGGACAGGGTTTGAAGCTTGGTGGCTACACCTTC. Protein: CASRGQGLKLGGYTF.

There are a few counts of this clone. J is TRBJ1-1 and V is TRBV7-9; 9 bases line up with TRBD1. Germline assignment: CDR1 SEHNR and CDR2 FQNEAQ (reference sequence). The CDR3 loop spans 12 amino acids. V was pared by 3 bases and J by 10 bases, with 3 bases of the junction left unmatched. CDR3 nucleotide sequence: TGTGCCAGCAGCTTTGAGACAGGGGGAGCTTTCTTT. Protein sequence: CASSFETGGAFF.

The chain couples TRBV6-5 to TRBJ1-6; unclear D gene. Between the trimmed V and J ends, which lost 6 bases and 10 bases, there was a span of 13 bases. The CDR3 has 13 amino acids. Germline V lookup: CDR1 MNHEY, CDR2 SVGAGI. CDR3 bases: TGTGCCAGCAGCTCCAGTTTACGATCACCCCTCCACTTT. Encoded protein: CASSSSLRSPLHF.